The clone carrying this T cell receptor (beta chain) is classed as medium-sized. The data originate from a study of graft-versus-host responses after intestinal transplantation. Study information: Each patient got anti-thymocyte globulin induction, then tacrolimus and steroids for roughly 3 years.

The protocol was immunoSEQ multiplex PCR, while the TCRdb copy is restricted to in-frame clones and leaves out a portion. The data contain about 14,000 clones, 25% to 35% of them singletons. Findings and caveats of the study: The authors found GvH clones in recipient marrow, some appearing first in ileum or blood.

CDR1 and CDR2 (germline): ENHRY, SYGVKD. The CDR3 covers 13 residues. The trim removed 9 bases at V and 4 bases at J, leaving 8 bases unmatched. The V gene is TRBV10-3, the J gene TRBJ1-1; 7 bases match TRBD1. This sequence originates from a human patient who received an intestinal transplant. The source was alloreactive CD4+ T cells from a mixed lymphocyte reaction culture, collected before intestinal transplant. Sample subset: CFSE-low proliferating T cells sorted from roughly six-day pre-transplant mixed lymphocyte reaction (GvH or HvG direction). The CDR3 region is CAITRDSPTEAFF. CDR3 DNA sequence: TGTGCCATTACCCGGGACAGTCCCACTGAAGCTTTCTTT.